The rows below give T cell receptor beta chains drawn from one sample of a study of T cell changes during pregnancy in multiple sclerosis. Method: immunoSEQ multiplex PCR; TCRdb's copy keeps in-frame clones and lacks some. The profile shows nearly 80,000 clones, around 94% of them singletons. Sequenced material: CD4+ T cells from peripheral blood mononuclear cells, taken before pregnancy. These receptors originate from a female donor with multiple sclerosis, enrolled in a pregnancy study. Both conserved end residues are part of each CDR3. A D gene is named only where the DNA matches it firmly. The size field is filled for only some rows; it gives once, few, many or a size class.

>TRBJ1-4|-|TRBV19|TRBD1
TGTGCCAGTGGTTTGCCGGGACAGATTAATGAAAAACTGTTTTTT
CASGLPGQINEKLFF
>TRBJ1-5|-|TRBV9|TRBD1
TGTGCCAGCAGCCGGACAGGGGACGATAGCAATCAGCCCCAGCATTTT
CASSRTGDDSNQPQHF
>TRBJ2-3|-|TRBV30|TRBD2
TGTGCCTGGAGTACTAGCGGGGGGGCAGATACGCAGTATTTT
CAWSTSGGADTQYF
>TRBJ2-7|-|TRBV15|TRBD1
TGTGCCACCAGCAGAGCCGGCCGGGACAGGGGGACCGAGCAGTACTTC
CATSRAGRDRGTEQYF
>TRBJ2-6|-|TRBV30|TRBD1
TGTGCCTGGGGAAAGGGGGCAGCTGGGGCCAACGTCCTGACTTTC
CAWGKGAAGANVLTF
>TRBJ2-7|-|TRBV5-6|-
TGTGCCAGCATCCGGACCGGTGGGAGCTCCTACGAGCAGTACTTC
CASIRTGGSSYEQYF
>TRBJ2-6|-|TRBV2|TRBD2
TGTGCCAGCAGCGGGGGGGCCGGGGCCAACGTCCTGACTTTC
CASSGGAGANVLTF
>TRBJ1-2|-|TRBV2|TRBD1
TGTGCCAGCAGGGCGGGACAGGTGAATGGCTACACCTTC
CASRAGQVNGYTF
>TRBJ2-1|-|TRBV7-2|TRBD2
TGTGCCAGCAGCTTAACGAGACTAGCGGGGCCTAGCTCCTACAATGAGCAGTTCTTC
CASSLTRLAGPSSYNEQFF
>TRBJ1-2|-|TRBV30|-
TGTGCCTGGAGTATCAACCCCGCGGGAGGCTACACCTTC
CAWSINPAGGYTF
>TRBJ1-1|-|TRBV15|TRBD1
TGTGCCACCAGCGCCAGACCCCGGACAGGGAACACTGAAGCTTTCTTT
CATSARPRTGNTEAFF
>TRBJ1-2|-|TRBV6-1|TRBD1
TGTGCCAGCGGGACAGGGGGCGCCCGGACCTTC
CASGTGGARTF
>TRBJ2-6|once|TRBV18|TRBD1
TGTGCCAGCTCGCGGGACAGGGGGCTTGGGGCCAACGTCCTGACTTTC
CASSRDRGLGANVLTF
>TRBJ1-3|-|TRBV4-1|TRBD1
TGCGCCAGCAGCCAAGAAGGGACAGTCGGAAACACCATATATTTT
CASSQEGTVGNTIYF
>TRBJ2-3|once|TRBV7-9|TRBD2
TGTGCCAGCAGCCACAGACTAGCGGGAGGCACAGATACGCAGTATTTT
CASSHRLAGGTDTQYF
>TRBJ1-1|few|TRBV18|-
TGTGCCAGTAGGGGCACTGAAGCTTTCTTT
CASRGTEAFF
>TRBJ1-2|-|TRBV30|-
TGTGCCTTCAGGGTCGTGTATGGCTACACCTTC
CAFRVVYGYTF
>TRBJ1-1|-|TRBV2|-
TGTGCCAGCAGCGGCCAGGGAACCACTGAAGCTTTCTTT
CASSGQGTTEAFF
>TRBJ2-3|-|TRBV5-1|-
TGCGCCAGCAGCTTCGTTGACAGGACTAGCACAGATACGCAGTATTTT
CASSFVDRTSTDTQYF
>TRBJ2-1|-|TRBV5-1|-
TGCGCCAGCAGCTTAAGGGGGGGCAACAATGAGCAGTTCTTC
CASSLRGGNNEQFF
>TRBJ1-2|-|TRBV6-5|TRBD1
TGTGCCAGCAGTTATCGACAGGGATATGGCTACACCTTC
CASSYRQGYGYTF
>TRBJ1-2|once|TRBV7-2|-
TGTGCCAGCAGCTTAGGCCCTGGGGGCGTCGTCCAGTCGAACTATGGCTACACCTTC
CASSLGPGGVVQSNYGYTF